Presented here are 6 T cell receptor beta chains from one specimen sequenced in a study of blood T cell repertoires in COVID-19. Profiled with immunoSEQ multiplex PCR; TCRdb holds only in-frame clones, not every one. The sample carries 120,000 or so clones, around 81% recorded once. What was sequenced was peripheral blood. These receptor sequences come from a woman between 50 and 59 years old with acute or convalescent COVID-19.

The chain combines TRBV19 with TRBJ2-1, with 8 positions matching TRBD1. After removal of 5 bases from V and 6 bases from J, the junction contained 6 bases not matched to a gene. The CDR3 has 14 residues. The germline CDR1 and CDR2 sequences are LNHDA and SQIVND (reference sequence). Here the CDR3 DNA reads TGTGCCAGTAGTTGGGGACAGGTCTTCAATGAGCAGTTCTTC. This codes for CASSWGQVFNEQFF.

The chain employs TRBV7-8 and TRBJ2-5, with 8 bases that match TRBD1. The CDR3 consists of 16 residues. V lost 0 bases to trimming and J lost 4 bases; unmatched junction nucleotides: 7. Germline lookup yields CDR1 SGHVS and CDR2 FQNEAQ. The CDR3 sequence is CASSLAGRGLGETQYF. Written as DNA, the CDR3 is TGTGCCAGCAGCTTAGCGGGCAGGGGGCTAGGAGAGACCCAGTACTTC. Drawing the rest from reference TRBV7-8 and TRBJ2-5, the complete variable domain is GAGVSQSPRYKVAKRGQDVALRCDPISGHVSLFWYQQALGQGPEFLTYFQNEAQLDKSGLPSDRFFAERPEGSVSTLKIQRTQQEDSAVYLCASSLAGRGLGETQYFGPGTRLLVL.

This clone showed up just a few times. The rearrangement joins TRBV19 to TRBJ1-5; D remains unclear. The CDR3 contains 15 residues. The germline V gene has CDR1 LNHDA and CDR2 SQIVND (reference sequence). The V end was cut by 3 bases, the J end by 2 bases, with 11 bases between. The CDR3 DNA sequence: TGTGCCAGTAGTATTTATGCGTCGGGCAATCAGCCCCAGCATTTT. The encoded protein is CASSIYASGNQPQHF.

The rearrangement joins TRBV5-4 to TRBJ2-1; 9 nucleotides align to TRBD2. Germline V gene lookup returns CDR1 SGHNT and CDR2 YYREEE (reference sequence). V lost 0 bases to trimming and J lost 12 bases; unmatched junction nucleotides: 10. This CDR3 is built from 15 residues. The CDR3 DNA sequence: TGTGCCAGCAGCTTGGAAGGGGCGGGGGGACTAGCGCAGTTCTTC. It is translated as CASSLEGAGGLAQFF.

This clone was picked up a small number of times. The chain carries TRBV14 and TRBJ1-1, with a weak D call TRBD1 (5 bases). From germline, CDR1 is SGHDN and CDR2 FVKESK. This CDR3 comprises 19 residues. Trimming cost V 0 bases and J 2 bases, with 22 bases left between them. This CDR3 reads CASSQDPLYTGVLNTEAFF. CDR3 coding DNA: TGTGCCAGCAGCCAAGATCCTTTGTACACGGGGGTTCTTAACACTGAAGCTTTCTTT.

This clone was seen only a few times. The V call is TRBV3-1 (or the pseudogene TRBV3-2), the J call TRBJ2-1, with D perhaps TRBD1 (7 bases). The germline V gene has CDR1 LGHDT and CDR2 YNNKEL (reference sequence). V was pared by 6 bases and J by 4 bases, with 16 bases between. The CDR3 runs 15 residues. CDR3: CASRDQGGPYNEQFF. CDR3 coding DNA: TGTGCCAGCAGGGACCAGGGGGGCCCTTACAATGAGCAGTTCTTC.